This T cell receptor beta chain was retrieved from a study of siplizumab effects on memory and regulatory T cells. Sequencing used immunoSEQ multiplex PCR; TCRdb keeps in-frame clones, though not all of them. The sample shows around 97,000 clones, about 95% of them seen only once. With 5 bases removed from V and 1 base from J, the gap between germline ends came to 14 bases. CDR3 size: 15 residues. Looked up from germline, CDR1 is MNHEY and CDR2 is SVGAGI. The source material was non-Treg CD4+ T cells sorted from blood. V gene TRBV6-5 combines with J gene TRBJ2-5; perhaps TRBD1 as D (6 bases). This clonotype originated in a human donor in good health. CDR3 region: CASSLQGRTQETQYF. CDR3 coding DNA: TGTGCCAGCAGTCTACAGGGACGGACCCAAGAGACCCAGTACTTC.